This T cell receptor beta chain is from a study of T cells in Graves' hyperthyroidism and ophthalmopathy. Germline V gene sequence: CDR1 SGHDN, CDR2 FVKESK. The CDR3 sequence is 17 residues long. The V segment lost 1 base and the J segment 8 bases; nucleotides outside the gene matches: 13. Using RNA transcripts as the source, TCR beta CDR3 regions were amplified. The HTBI primer set drove a first-round RT-PCR of the TCR CDR3. Each CDR3 protein gets one entry after TCRdb re-called the multiplex PCR reads with MiXCR. The table has around 440,000 distinct CDR3 sequences, approximately 15% seen once; the top ten hold around 14%.

This TCR was recovered from a young woman with Graves' hyperthyroidism. The sequenced sample consisted of blood. The V call is TRBV14, the J call TRBJ2-4; TRBD1 matches at 8 bases. CDR3 in amino acids: CASSQGSSRTGLYIQYF. The CDR3 coding sequence is TGTGCCAGCAGCCAAGGATCCTCCAGGACAGGGCTATACATTCAGTACTTC.